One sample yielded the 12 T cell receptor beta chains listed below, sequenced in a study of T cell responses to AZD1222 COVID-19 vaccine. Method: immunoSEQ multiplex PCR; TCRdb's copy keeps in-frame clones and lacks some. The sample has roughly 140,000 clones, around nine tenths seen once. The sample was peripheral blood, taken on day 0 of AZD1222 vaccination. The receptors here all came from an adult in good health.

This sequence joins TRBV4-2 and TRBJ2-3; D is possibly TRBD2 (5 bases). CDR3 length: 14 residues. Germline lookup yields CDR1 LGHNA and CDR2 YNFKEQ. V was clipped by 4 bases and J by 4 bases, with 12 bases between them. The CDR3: CASSPPGTPDTQYF. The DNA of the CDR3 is TGTGCCAGCAGCCCCCCGGGAACCCCAGATACGCAGTATTTT.

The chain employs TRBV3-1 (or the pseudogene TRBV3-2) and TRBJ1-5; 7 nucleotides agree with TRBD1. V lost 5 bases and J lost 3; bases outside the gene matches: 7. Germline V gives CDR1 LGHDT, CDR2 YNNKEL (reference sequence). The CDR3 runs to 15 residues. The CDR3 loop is CASSKRQGDNQPQHF. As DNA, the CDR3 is TGTGCCAGCAGCAAAAGACAGGGCGACAATCAGCCCCAGCATTTT.

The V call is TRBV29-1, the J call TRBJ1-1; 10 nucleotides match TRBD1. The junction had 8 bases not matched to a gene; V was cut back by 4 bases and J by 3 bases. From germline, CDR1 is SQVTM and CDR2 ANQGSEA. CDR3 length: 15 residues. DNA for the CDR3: TGCAGCGTTGTCTCCGGGACAGGGGCCCACACTGAAGCTTTCTTT. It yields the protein CSVVSGTGAHTEAFF.

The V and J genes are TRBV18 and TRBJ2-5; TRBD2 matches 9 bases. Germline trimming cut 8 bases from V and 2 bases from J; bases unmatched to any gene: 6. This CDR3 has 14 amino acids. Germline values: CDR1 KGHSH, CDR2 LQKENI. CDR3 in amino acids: CASVSSGAQETQYF. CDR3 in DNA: TGTGCCAGCGTATCTAGCGGGGCGCAAGAGACCCAGTACTTC.

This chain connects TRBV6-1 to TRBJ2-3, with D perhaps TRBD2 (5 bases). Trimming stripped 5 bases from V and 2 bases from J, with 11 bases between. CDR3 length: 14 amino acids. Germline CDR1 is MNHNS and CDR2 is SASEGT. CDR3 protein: CASSLGVSTDTQYF. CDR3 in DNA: TGTGCCAGCAGTCTGGGAGTGTCCACAGATACGCAGTATTTT.

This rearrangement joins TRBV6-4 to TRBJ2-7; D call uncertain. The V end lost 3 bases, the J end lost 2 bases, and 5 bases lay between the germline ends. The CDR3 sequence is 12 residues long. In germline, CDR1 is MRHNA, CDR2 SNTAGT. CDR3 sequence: CASSDKAYEQYF. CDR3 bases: TGTGCCAGCAGTGATAAGGCCTACGAGCAGTACTTC.

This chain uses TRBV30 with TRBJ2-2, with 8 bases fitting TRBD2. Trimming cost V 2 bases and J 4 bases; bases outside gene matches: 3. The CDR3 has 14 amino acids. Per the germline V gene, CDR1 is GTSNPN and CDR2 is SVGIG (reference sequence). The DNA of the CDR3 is TGTGCCTGGAGTTTCGGGAGGGGCACCGGGGAGCTGTTTTTT. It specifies CAWSFGRGTGELFF.

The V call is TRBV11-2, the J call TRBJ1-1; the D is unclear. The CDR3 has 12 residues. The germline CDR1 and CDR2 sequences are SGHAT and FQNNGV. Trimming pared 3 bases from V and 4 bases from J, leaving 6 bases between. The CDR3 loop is CASSLWGTEAFF. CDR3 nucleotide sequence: TGTGCCAGCAGCTTGTGGGGCACTGAAGCTTTCTTT.

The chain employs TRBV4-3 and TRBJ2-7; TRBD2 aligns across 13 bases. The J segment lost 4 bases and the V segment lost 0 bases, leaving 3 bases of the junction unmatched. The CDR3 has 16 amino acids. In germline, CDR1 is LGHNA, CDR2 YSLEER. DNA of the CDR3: TGCGCCAGCAGCCAAGAAGGGACTAGCGGGAAGTACGAGCAGTACTTC. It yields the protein CASSQEGTSGKYEQYF.

CDR3 in amino acids: CASSQGIAQETQYF. CDR3 coding DNA: TGCGCCAGCAGCCAAGGGATAGCCCAAGAGACCCAGTACTTC. This chain links TRBV4-3 with TRBJ2-5; D remains unclear. The CDR3 contains 14 residues. CDR1 is LGHNA, CDR2 YSLEER, per germline. Trimming stripped 1 base from V and 1 base from J, with 7 bases between.

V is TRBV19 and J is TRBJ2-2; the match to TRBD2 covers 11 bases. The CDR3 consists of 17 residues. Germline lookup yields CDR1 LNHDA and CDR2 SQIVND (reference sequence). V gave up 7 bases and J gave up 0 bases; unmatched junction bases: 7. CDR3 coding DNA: TGTGCCAGTAATCAACTAGCGGGGGTCACGAACACCGGGGAGCTGTTTTTT. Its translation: CASNQLAGVTNTGELFF.

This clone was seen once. Here the CDR3 DNA reads TGTGCCAGCAGTTACTCGAGCTCCAGCACTGAAGCTTTCTTT. This encodes CASSYSSSSTEAFF. The chain employs TRBV6-6 and TRBJ1-1; D unresolved. The V and J ends lost 0 bases and 4 bases respectively, with 9 bases between them. CDR3 length: 14 amino acids. Germline values: CDR1 MNHNY, CDR2 SVGAGI (reference sequence).